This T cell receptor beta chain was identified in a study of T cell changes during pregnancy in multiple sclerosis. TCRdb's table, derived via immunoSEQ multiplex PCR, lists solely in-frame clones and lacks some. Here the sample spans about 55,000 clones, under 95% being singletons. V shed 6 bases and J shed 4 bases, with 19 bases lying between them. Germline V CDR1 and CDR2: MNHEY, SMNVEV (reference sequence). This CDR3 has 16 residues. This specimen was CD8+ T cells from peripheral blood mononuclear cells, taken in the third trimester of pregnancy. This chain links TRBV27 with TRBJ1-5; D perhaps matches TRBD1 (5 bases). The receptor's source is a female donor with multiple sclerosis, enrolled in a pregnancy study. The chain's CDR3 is CASSPSGGERNQPQHF. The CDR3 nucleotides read TGTGCCAGCAGCCCCTCAGGAGGGGAGCGGAATCAGCCCCAGCATTTT.